The TCR beta chain under discussion was sequenced for a study of blood T cell repertoires in COVID-19. The CDR3 loop spans 16 amino acids. Germline V gene lookup returns CDR1 WNHNN and CDR2 SYGVQD (reference sequence). The V end lost 3 bases, the J end lost 0 bases, and 14 bases lay between the germline ends. Original processing notes: Estimation of nucleated cell counts was performed using reference gene primer amplification. This table comes from immunoSEQ multiplex PCR, and its TCRdb copy is limited to in-frame clones, with some not included. V and J calls and clone size come straight from that table; D and trimming were deduced from the DNA. The sample includes 90,000 or so clones, roughly 90% of them seen just once.

The chain has TRBV10-1 and TRBJ2-5; no firm D call. Sequencing was done on a sample of peripheral blood. This clonotype originated in a man between 60 and 75 years old with COVID-19, enrolled during active disease. The CDR3 is CASSETSDIDQETQYF. The CDR3 nucleotides read TGCGCCAGCAGTGAAACCTCAGACATAGACCAAGAGACCCAGTACTTC.